Below, one T cell receptor (beta chain) is given with its context. PCR amplification relied on 60 Vbeta primers (plus 13 Jbeta primers). TCRdb keeps only in-frame clones here, not all; method: immunoSEQ multiplex PCR. The profile shows over 95,000 clones, more than 65% of them singletons. The sample comes from a study of cytomegalovirus exposure and HLA in healthy donors. V was trimmed by 5 bases and J by 3 bases, leaving 20 bases between them. The germline gives CDR1 SGHTA, CDR2 FQGNSA. The length of the CDR3 is 16 residues. The sample was PBMCs. The clonotype originates from a man aged 40-50 years in good health and CMV-seropositive. The rearrangement joins TRBV7-2 to TRBJ2-7, with D possibly being TRBD1 (7 bases). The CDR3 DNA reads as TGTGCCAGCAGCGCCGACAGGGAAACCGGGAGCTACGAGCAGTACTTC. Amino acids: CASSADRETGSYEQYF. The full variable domain, in which reference TRBV7-2 and TRBJ2-7 provide the parts outside the CDR3, is GAGVSQSPSNKVTEKGKDVELRCDPISGHTALYWYRQSLGQGLEFLIYFQGNSAPDKSGLPSDRFSAERTGGSVSTLTIQRTQQEDSAVYLCASSADRETGSYEQYFGPGTRLTVT.